The clone carrying this T cell receptor beta chain was observed a handful of times. Its antigen is unidentified. TCRdb ran MiXCR on the RACE reads and lists one entry per CDR3 protein. The sample yields fewer than 65,000 distinct CDR3 sequences, 9.4% seen once. The sample belongs to a study of human T cells and chemical hapten exposure. Study summary: DPC at 0.01% went onto the upper back in patch tests, read at 6 days.

Time point defined: pre-sensitization, week 0. The treatment was: therapeutic diphenylcyclopropenone sensitization with weekly scalp DPC. The length of the CDR3 is 16 residues. Germline CDR1 LNHDA, CDR2 SQIVND (reference sequence). Germline trimming cut 5 bases from V and 0 bases from J; bases unmatched to any gene: 6. Study-wide results and limits: Unchanged with DPC sensitization were TCRs above 1 in 1000 frequency.

The origin of this receptor is a woman aged 40-49 years with alopecia areata. Some clones in this sample may be carry-over from other donors' samples. This material consisted of whole blood, taken in connection with sensitization to the hapten diphenylcyclopropenone (DPC). The V call is TRBV19, the J call TRBJ2-3; 9 positions match TRBD1. CDR3 sequence (DNA): TGTGCCAGTAGTTTTGAGACAGGGGGTAGCACAGATACGCAGTATTTT. It yields the protein CASSFETGGSTDTQYF.